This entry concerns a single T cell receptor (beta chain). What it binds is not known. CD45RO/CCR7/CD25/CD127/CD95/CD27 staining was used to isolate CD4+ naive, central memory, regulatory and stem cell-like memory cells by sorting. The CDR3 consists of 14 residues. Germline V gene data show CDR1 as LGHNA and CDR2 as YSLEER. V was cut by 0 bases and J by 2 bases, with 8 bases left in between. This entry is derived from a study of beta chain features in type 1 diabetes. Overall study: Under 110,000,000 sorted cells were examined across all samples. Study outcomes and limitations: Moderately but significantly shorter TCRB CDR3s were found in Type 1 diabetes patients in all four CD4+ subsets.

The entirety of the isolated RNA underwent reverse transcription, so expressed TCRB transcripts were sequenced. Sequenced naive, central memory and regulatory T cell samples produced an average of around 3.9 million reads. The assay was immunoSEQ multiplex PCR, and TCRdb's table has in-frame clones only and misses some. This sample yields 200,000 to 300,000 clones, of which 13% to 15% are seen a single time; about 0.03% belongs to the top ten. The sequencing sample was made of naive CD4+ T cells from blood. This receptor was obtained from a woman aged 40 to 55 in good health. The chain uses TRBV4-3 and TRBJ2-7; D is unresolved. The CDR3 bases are TGCGCCAGCAGCCAAGAAACGGGTACCTACGAGCAGTACTTC. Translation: CASSQETGTYEQYF.